Listed here are 17 T cell receptor beta chains from one sample, sequenced in a study of spatial heterogeneity in lung cancer. Study outcomes and limitations: Higher tumor mutation counts went along with higher counts of expanded intratumoral alpha and beta TCRs.

A single record per CDR3 protein comes from TCRdb applying MiXCR to the 5' RACE reads. The top ten clones hold 20% to 25% of a sample with roughly 2,000 distinct CDR3 sequences, about two fifths of them seen once. Time point specified: sample taken at primary tumor resection. Their antigens remain unidentified. Source: lung tumor tissue, taken at surgery. These receptors were collected from a male donor with early-stage non-small cell lung cancer.

This clonotype is judged medium-sized (0.01 to 0.1%). As an off-target read in a library built for alpha chains, this beta chain has a frequency of little significance. The chain recombines TRBV15 with TRBJ2-1, with TRBD2 matching over 12 bases. The V segment lost 4 bases and the J segment 9 bases; nucleotides outside the gene matches: 10. This CDR3 is 16 amino acids long. The germline CDR1 and CDR2 sequences are LNHNV and YYDKDF (reference sequence). DNA for the CDR3: TGTGCCACCAGCAAACTAACTAGCGGGAGGAGGGGTGAGCAGTTCTTC. This gives the protein CATSKLTSGRRGEQFF.

In this sample, this clonotype turned up a few times. As an off-target read in a library built for alpha chains, this beta chain has a frequency of little significance. This chain joins TRBV4-1 and TRBJ2-7; 11 bases fit TRBD1. Germline lookup yields CDR1 MGHRA and CDR2 YSYEKL. The length of the CDR3 is 14 residues. V lost 5 bases and J lost 6; bases outside the gene matches: 6. CDR3 region: CASSARDRGSEQYF. The CDR3 DNA is TGCGCCAGCAGCGCGCGGGACAGGGGGTCCGAGCAGTACTTC.

To note about this clonotype: This beta chain is a stray sequence in a library constructed for alpha chains; its clone size is not meaningful. The chain uses TRBV5-6 and TRBJ2-1; D is possibly TRBD2 (5 bases). CDR3 length: 15 amino acids. Trimming removed 0 bases from V and 8 bases from J, with 15 bases in between. Germline V gene sequence: CDR1 SGHDT, CDR2 YYEEEE. The CDR3 sequence is CASSLDYPLADEQFF. The DNA of the CDR3 is TGTGCCAGCAGCTTGGACTACCCGCTAGCCGATGAGCAGTTCTTC.

This clonotype has just one count. This beta chain turned up in a library designed for alpha chains; as an off-target read, its abundance says little. The chain uses TRBV2 and TRBJ2-1; perhaps TRBD2 as D (5 bases). This CDR3 is built from 11 residues. V was shortened by 6 bases and J by 7 bases, with 7 bases between the two germline ends. Germline CDR1 SNHLY, CDR2 FYNNEI. In DNA form, the CDR3 reads TGTGCCAGCAGCTGGAGGAATGAGCAGTTCTTC. This sequence encodes CASSWRNEQFF.

This clonotype rates as medium-sized. The library was built for alpha chains, so this beta chain is an off-target read and its size means little. The chain combines TRBV20-1 with TRBJ1-5; possibly TRBD1 for D (5 bases). The CDR3 is made up of 13 amino acids. Germline CDR1 is DFQATT and CDR2 is SNEGSKA (reference sequence). V was pared by 6 bases and J by 0 bases, with 9 bases between. This CDR3 is CSATTDSNQPQHF. The CDR3 DNA is TGCAGTGCGACGACAGATAGCAATCAGCCCCAGCATTTT.

As to this clonotype: A library made for alpha chains picked up this beta chain off target, so its size means little. V gene TRBV6-5 combines with J gene TRBJ2-3; the match to TRBD2 covers 12 bases. Germline CDR1 and CDR2: MNHEY and SVGAGI. This CDR3 has 16 residues. J lost 5 bases, V lost 4 bases, and 7 bases had no gene match. The CDR3 loop is CASSSTSGRILDTQYF. The CDR3 nucleotides are TGTGCCAGCAGTTCGACTAGCGGGAGAATTTTAGATACGCAGTATTTT.

By sample fraction, this clonotype is medium-sized. The library was built for alpha chains, so this beta chain is an off-target read and its size means little. This chain uses TRBV20-1 with TRBJ2-7, with 8 nucleotides matching TRBD1. The CDR3 has 15 residues. Germline CDR1 and CDR2: DFQATT and SNEGSKA (reference sequence). V was pared by 0 bases and J by 1 base, with 5 bases of the junction left unmatched. The CDR3 spells CSARDAQGGSYEQYF. In nucleotides, the CDR3 is TGCAGTGCTAGAGATGCACAGGGGGGTTCCTACGAGCAGTACTTC.

This clonotype was seen a few times. The library was built for alpha chains, so this beta chain is an off-target read and its size means little. This chain connects TRBV7-9 to TRBJ1-3, with 8 bases aligning to TRBD1. V was pared by 6 bases and J by 2 bases, with 6 bases of the junction left unmatched. CDR3 length: 15 amino acids. Per germline, CDR1 SEHNR and CDR2 FQNEAQ (reference sequence). The CDR3 region has the DNA TGTGCCAGCAGAGAGACAGGGGCAACTGGAAACACCATATATTTT. Translating it yields CASRETGATGNTIYF. The whole variable domain, remainder taken from reference TRBV7-9 and TRBJ1-3, is DTGVSQNPRHKITKRGQNVTFRCDPISEHNRLYWYRQTLGQGPEFLTYFQNEAQLEKSRLLSDRFSAERPKGSFSTLEIQRTEQGDSAMYLCASRETGATGNTIYFGEGSWLTVV.

This clonotype occurred a few times. Within a library made for alpha chains, this beta chain is off target, and its count is uninformative. This chain uses TRBV7-2 with TRBJ2-5; D gene uncertain. Between the trimmed V and J ends, which lost 5 bases and 3 bases, there was a span of 4 bases. The CDR3 loop spans 11 amino acids. The germline V gene encodes CDR1 SGHTA and CDR2 FQGNSA. CDR3 bases: TGTGCCAGCAGCCTCAAAGAGACCCAGTACTTC. This codes for CASSLKETQYF.

This clonotype was detected a few times. Little can be read into the size of this beta chain, an off-target read in a library designed for alpha chains. The V gene is TRBV2, the J gene TRBJ2-1; tentatively, D is TRBD1 or TRBD2 (5 bases each). The V end lost 6 bases, the J end lost 13 bases, and 16 bases lay between the germline ends. The germline CDR1 and CDR2 sequences are SNHLY and FYNNEI. This CDR3 has 12 amino acids. This chain's CDR3 is CASSLTRDVQFF. CDR3 DNA sequence: TGTGCCAGCAGCTTAACCCGGGACGTCCAGTTCTTC. The full variable domain, completed using reference TRBV2 and TRBJ2-1, is EPEVTQTPSHQVTQMGQEVILRCVPISNHLYFYWYRQILGQKVEFLVSFYNNEISEKSEIFDDQFSVERPDGSNFTLKIRSTKLEDSAMYFCASSLTRDVQFFGPGTRLTVL.

Note on this clonotype: As an off-target read in a library built for alpha chains, this beta chain has a frequency of little significance. The V and J genes are TRBV7-9 and TRBJ2-1; TRBD2 aligns across 8 bases. The J segment lost 6 bases and the V segment lost 4 bases, leaving 11 bases of the junction unmatched. The CDR3 contains 16 residues. Germline CDR1 is SEHNR and CDR2 is FQNEAQ (reference sequence). The CDR3, as DNA: TGTGCCAGCAGCTACCCCTATATAGCGGGATTCAATGAGCAGTTCTTC. Protein sequence: CASSYPYIAGFNEQFF.

This clonotype is large in the sample. This beta chain is off target for a library built for alpha chains, so its abundance means little. The chain carries TRBV7-2 and TRBJ2-7; D might be TRBD2 (6 bases). Trimming shortened V by 5 bases and J by 5 bases, and 22 bases separated the two germline ends. The germline gives CDR1 SGHTA, CDR2 FQGNSA. The CDR3 is made up of 16 amino acids. The CDR3 sequence is CASSPRWRIGGDEQYF. DNA of the CDR3: TGTGCCAGCAGCCCTAGGTGGCGGATCGGCGGGGACGAGCAGTACTTC.

This clonotype is categorized as medium-sized. This beta chain is an unintended read in a library built for alpha chains; its size means little. The gene calls are TRBV20-1 and TRBJ2-7, with D perhaps assigned TRBD1 or TRBD2 (5 bases each). The CDR3 is 13 amino acids. The V and J ends lost 5 bases and 5 bases respectively, with 16 bases between them. In germline, CDR1 is DFQATT, CDR2 SNEGSKA (reference sequence). Here the CDR3 reads CSALRDQRDEQYF. The CDR3, as DNA: TGCAGTGCTCTCCGGGACCAACGGGACGAGCAGTACTTC.

Concerning this clonotype: This beta chain appears as a stray read in a library generated for alpha chains; its size is not informative. The gene calls are TRBV6-5 and TRBJ1-5; 7 bases map to TRBD1. Germline V gene sequence: CDR1 MNHEY, CDR2 SVGAGI. The CDR3 extends over 13 amino acids. The J segment lost 7 bases and the V segment lost 5 bases, leaving 5 bases of the junction unmatched. Here the CDR3 DNA reads TGTGCCAGCAGTGACAGGGTGGACCAGCCCCAGCATTTT. It encodes CASSDRVDQPQHF.

This clonotype was counted between two and nine times. The library was prepared for alpha chains; this beta chain is a stray read, so its frequency means little. The chain employs TRBV5-1 and TRBJ2-1; TRBD1 might be the D (5 bases). The germline V gene encodes CDR1 SGHRS and CDR2 YFSETQ. The V and J ends lost 0 bases and 8 bases respectively, with 6 bases between them. The CDR3 consists of 12 residues. The CDR3, as DNA: TGCGCCAGCAGCTTGGCCAGGGATGAGCAGTTCTTC. Its protein product is CASSLARDEQFF.

Sample share makes this clonotype medium-sized (0.01 to 0.1%). The library was built for alpha chains, so this beta chain is an off-target read and its size means little. The chain links TRBV7-2 to TRBJ2-1; 8 positions match TRBD2. This CDR3 comprises 15 residues. Germline V gene lookup returns CDR1 SGHTA and CDR2 FQGNSA. Trimming at V came to 4 bases and at J to 7 bases, leaving 9 bases not matched to a gene. DNA for the CDR3: TGTGCCAGCAGCTCCGGGACTAGTTGGCTGAATGAGCAGTTCTTC. It yields the protein CASSSGTSWLNEQFF.

Note on this clonotype: This beta chain appears as a stray read in a library generated for alpha chains; its size is not informative. This rearrangement joins TRBV11-2 to TRBJ2-1; possibly TRBD2 for D (6 bases). With 5 bases removed from V and 5 bases from J, the gap between germline ends came to 13 bases. Germline V CDR1 and CDR2: SGHAT, FQNNGV. The CDR3 totals 14 residues. The CDR3 spells CASSTLGLNNEQFF. As DNA, the CDR3 is TGTGCCAGCAGCACCTTGGGACTGAACAATGAGCAGTTCTTC.